Presented here are 26 T cell receptor beta chains from one specimen sequenced in a study of cytomegalovirus exposure and HLA in healthy donors. PCR was performed using 60 Vbeta and 13 Jbeta primers. Some clones are missing from TCRdb's copy, which holds only in-frame ones; the method was immunoSEQ multiplex PCR. The data hold around 120,000 clones, with 50% to 65% observed a single time. Sequencing was performed on PBMCs. The source is a middle-aged man in good health and CMV-seropositive.

The rearrangement links TRBV19 to TRBJ2-5; 8 bases match TRBD1. CDR3 size: 16 residues. Germline trimming cut 3 bases from V and 2 bases from J; bases unmatched to any gene: 8. Germline CDR1 is LNHDA and CDR2 is SQIVND (reference sequence). For the CDR3, the DNA is TGTGCCAGTAGTATTGTTGGGACAGGCCTACAAGAGACCCAGTACTTC. Protein sequence: CASSIVGTGLQETQYF.

The gene calls are TRBV7-3 and TRBJ2-5, with 10 bases matching TRBD2. This CDR3 has 17 residues. J was trimmed by 7 bases and V by 5 bases; bases with no gene match: 16. The germline CDR1 and CDR2 sequences are SGHTA and FQGTGA. The CDR3 DNA sequence: TGTGCCAGCAGCCCGAGCGGGGCTAGCGGGGGAACCGTGACCCAGTACTTC. It codes for CASSPSGASGGTVTQYF.

J is TRBJ2-2 and V is TRBV7-3, with D unclear. This CDR3 is 13 amino acids long. V was trimmed by 3 bases and J by 7 bases, leaving 9 bases between them. CDR1 SGHTA and CDR2 FQGTGA come from the germline V gene. Here the CDR3 DNA reads TGTGCCAGCAGCTTTGGCGGAGACGGGGAGCTGTTTTTT. Its protein is CASSFGGDGELFF.

This chain joins TRBV18 and TRBJ2-3; 7 bases align to TRBD2. This CDR3 spans 16 amino acids. The germline gives CDR1 KGHSH, CDR2 LQKENI. J was trimmed by 3 bases and V by 2 bases; bases with no gene match: 8. The CDR3 DNA follows: TGTGCCAGCTCACCAACGAGGACTAGTAGGACAGATACGCAGTATTTT. Its protein is CASSPTRTSRTDTQYF.

The CDR3 sequence: CASSLNGRQGRRNTEAFF. The CDR3 coding sequence is TGTGCCAGCAGCTTAAATGGGCGGCAGGGGCGGAGGAACACTGAAGCTTTCTTT. The chain has TRBV7-9 and TRBJ1-1; D possibly corresponds to TRBD1 (6 bases). The germline V gene encodes CDR1 SEHNR and CDR2 FQNEAQ (reference sequence). V was shortened by 2 bases and J by 1 base, with 20 bases between the two germline ends. The CDR3 runs to 18 residues.

This clone was found once. This chain connects TRBV9 to TRBJ2-7; 8 bases are shared with TRBD1. The V gene's germline CDR1 is SGDLS and CDR2 YYNGEE. J gave up 5 bases and V 3 bases, and 10 bases lay outside the gene matches. The CDR3 runs 15 residues. The CDR3 DNA reads as TGTGCCAGCAGCGCCATGACAGGGGTTGTGGACGAGCAGTACTTC. It codes for CASSAMTGVVDEQYF.

This clone was found a few times. The chain joins TRBV13 to TRBJ2-5; D perhaps matches TRBD2 (6 bases). The germline V gene encodes CDR1 PRHDT and CDR2 FYEKMQ (reference sequence). The ends were cut back, 2 bases at V and 6 bases at J, with 16 bases in the middle. The CDR3 has 15 residues. DNA for the CDR3: TGTGCCAGCAGCTTATTCGCGGGGACGATGAAGACCCAGTACTTC. Protein: CASSLFAGTMKTQYF.

V usage is TRBV7-2 and J usage is TRBJ2-7; 9 nucleotides align to TRBD2. V was clipped by 3 bases and J by 2 bases; unmatched bases: 5. The germline gives CDR1 SGHTA, CDR2 FQGNSA. The CDR3 totals 15 residues. CDR3 nucleotide sequence: TGTGCCAGCAGCTTTTTAGCGGGGGAAGCCTACGAGCAGTACTTC. Translated, it gives CASSFLAGEAYEQYF.

The chain carries TRBV27 and TRBJ2-3; 14 nucleotides match TRBD2. The CDR3 contains 17 residues. Germline-derived CDR1 and CDR2 are MNHEY and SMNVEV (reference sequence). Trimming at V came to 8 bases and at J to 8 bases, leaving 15 bases not matched to a gene. CDR3 coding DNA: TGTGCCAGCGCAGGGACTAGCGGGAGCCTTTTACCCATTACGCAGTATTTT. The encoded protein is CASAGTSGSLLPITQYF.

The CDR3 is CASSFLGRGELPEAFF. The CDR3 DNA is TGTGCCAGCAGCTTCCTAGGCAGGGGGGAGTTGCCTGAAGCTTTCTTT. V is TRBV7-2 and J is TRBJ1-1; 7 nucleotides align to TRBD1. The junction had 13 bases not matched to a gene; V was cut back by 3 bases and J by 6 bases. The CDR3 sequence is 16 residues long. Germline CDR1 reads SGHTA; CDR2 reads FQGNSA.

The CDR3 here is CAISAGTAGGYTF. The CDR3 nucleotides are TGTGCCATCAGTGCCGGGACAGCAGGTGGCTACACCTTC. The chain links TRBV10-3 to TRBJ1-2, with 7 bases matching TRBD1. The CDR3 runs to 13 residues. Germline V gene lookup returns CDR1 ENHRY and CDR2 SYGVKD. V was clipped by 4 bases and J by 7 bases; unmatched bases: 6.

This chain joins TRBV5-6 and TRBJ2-7, with D tentatively TRBD2 (6 bases). The CDR3 sequence is 16 residues long. CDR1 is SGHDT, CDR2 YYEEEE, per germline. Trimming left V 6 bases short and J 2 bases short, with 21 bases between. The CDR3 region is CASTSWDFPSTYEQYF. DNA for the CDR3: TGTGCCAGCACCTCTTGGGACTTCCCGTCCACCTACGAGCAGTACTTC. The full variable domain, in which reference TRBV5-6 and TRBJ2-7 provide the parts outside the CDR3, is DAGVTQSPTHLIKTRGQQVTLRCSPKSGHDTVSWYQQALGQGPQFIFQYYEEEERQRGNFPDRFSGHQFPNYSSELNVNALLLGDSALYLCASTSWDFPSTYEQYFGPGTRLTVT.

The chain employs TRBV7-2 and TRBJ2-1; 13 bases line up with TRBD2. The CDR3 length is 18 residues. After removal of 2 bases from V and 9 bases from J, the junction contained 13 bases not matched to a gene. CDR1 and CDR2 from the germline V gene are SGHTA and FQGNSA. The CDR3 is CASSLMAGLAGVGGEQFF. The DNA of the CDR3 is TGTGCCAGCAGCTTAATGGCCGGACTAGCGGGAGTAGGGGGTGAGCAGTTCTTC.

This sequence joins TRBV9 and TRBJ2-3; a possible D gene is TRBD1 (6 bases). V lost 6 bases, J lost 2 bases, and 19 bases lay in between. The CDR3 runs 16 residues. Germline V lookup: CDR1 SGDLS, CDR2 YYNGEE. CDR3 sequence reads: CASTVTPGHPTDTQYF. The CDR3, as DNA: TGTGCCAGCACCGTTACACCGGGACACCCCACAGATACGCAGTATTTT.

This clone showed up just once. The gene calls are TRBV18 and TRBJ2-5, with a weak D call TRBD2 (7 bases). There are 16 residues in the CDR3. Germline CDR1 KGHSH, CDR2 LQKENI. V was trimmed by 0 bases and J by 4 bases, leaving 15 bases between them. CDR3 nucleotide sequence: TGTGCCAGCTCACCACCACGGGGGGCTGTCGGAGAGACCCAGTACTTC. It translates to CASSPPRGAVGETQYF.

J is TRBJ2-2 and V is TRBV19, with TRBD2 identical over 8 bases. Germline V lookup: CDR1 LNHDA, CDR2 SQIVND (reference sequence). V shed 4 bases, J shed 4 bases, and the junction held 17 bases outside the gene matches. The CDR3 sequence is 19 residues long. CDR3 nucleotides: TGTGCCAGTAGTACGTCGAGCGCGGGAGGTCCCATTCGCACCGGGGAGCTGTTTTTT. As protein: CASSTSSAGGPIRTGELFF. Drawing the rest from reference TRBV19 and TRBJ2-2, the complete variable domain is DGGITQSPKYLFRKEGQNVTLSCEQNLNHDAMYWYRQDPGQGLRLIYYSQIVNDFQKGDIAEGYSVSREKKESFPLTVTSAQKNPTAFYLCASSTSSAGGPIRTGELFFGEGSRLTVL.

In its sample, this clone was seen a few times. V and J are TRBV6-1 and TRBJ2-3, with 10 bases aligning to TRBD2. The CDR3 extends over 19 amino acids. From germline, CDR1 is MNHNS and CDR2 SASEGT. The ends lost 3 bases at V and 3 bases at J; junction bases unmatched: 15. This CDR3 is CASSDPGTHSGRRTDTQYF. CDR3 DNA: TGTGCCAGCAGTGACCCCGGGACACATAGCGGGAGGAGAACAGATACGCAGTATTTT.

This chain uses TRBV7-8 with TRBJ2-2; maybe TRBD2 (5 bases). The CDR3 has 13 residues. The germline V and J ends were trimmed by 4 bases and 8 bases, with 11 bases remaining between them. CDR1 and CDR2 (germline): SGHVS, FQNEAQ. The CDR3, as DNA: TGTGCCAGCAGCTCCCGTAGGACTGGGGAGCTGTTTTTT. This codes for CASSSRRTGELFF.

This clone has just one count. The V gene is TRBV25-1, the J gene TRBJ2-7; possible D gene TRBD1, 5 bases. The V and J ends lost 8 bases and 2 bases respectively, with 10 bases between them. Per the germline V gene, CDR1 is MGHDK and CDR2 is SYGVNS. This CDR3 spans 12 amino acids. The DNA for the CDR3 is TGTGCCAGCCGAGACAGCACCTACGAGCAGTACTTC. Translated, it gives CASRDSTYEQYF.

Note on this clone: An end of the junction does not agree with germline; a read error may underlie this. The chain uses TRBV7-9 and TRBJ1-1; D call uncertain. Germline CDR1 reads SEHNR; CDR2 reads FQNEAQ (reference sequence). The CDR3 is 12 amino acids. CDR3 bases: TGTCCCAGCAGCCCCCAAGCCACTGAAGCTTTCTTT. Protein: CPSSPQATEAFF.

The V and J genes are TRBV11-3 and TRBJ1-2, with 7 bases matching TRBD1. The CDR3 spans 14 residues. Germline loops: CDR1 SGHNT, CDR2 YENEEA. Trimming removed 10 bases from V and 7 bases from J; junction bases left unmatched: 15. CDR3 DNA sequence: TGTGCCAAGGGACCGTCCCAGGGGGAGAGTGGCTACACCTTC. Translated, it gives CAKGPSQGESGYTF.

This clone was counted only a few times. The chain couples TRBV2 to TRBJ1-4, with 7 nucleotides matching TRBD1. The CDR3 loop spans 15 amino acids. V shed 7 bases, J shed 4 bases, and the junction held 9 bases outside the gene matches. Germline CDR1 and CDR2: SNHLY and FYNNEI. The chain's CDR3 is CASTPGRGNNEKLFF. CDR3 DNA: TGTGCCAGCACCCCAGGCAGGGGGAATAATGAAAAACTGTTTTTT.

The chain combines TRBV5-6 with TRBJ2-6, with a possible D match to TRBD2 (6 bases). The CDR3 runs to 17 residues. V was pared by 0 bases and J by 6 bases, with 16 bases between. Germline CDR1 SGHDT, CDR2 YYEEEE. The CDR3 here is CASSLEGRRREANVLTF. The CDR3 coding sequence is TGTGCCAGCAGCTTGGAAGGACGGCGGAGGGAGGCCAACGTCCTGACTTTC.

This rearrangement joins TRBV29-1 to TRBJ1-4; 7 bases align to TRBD1. V was pared by 6 bases and J by 7 bases, with 11 bases of the junction left unmatched. The germline gives CDR1 SQVTM, CDR2 ANQGSEA. The CDR3 extends over 14 amino acids. This CDR3 reads CSVASGTVGEKLFF. The CDR3 nucleotides are TGCAGCGTCGCCTCCGGGACAGTGGGTGAAAAACTGTTTTTT.

CDR3 in amino acids: CASRWTDQPQHF. The CDR3 nucleotides read TGTGCCAGTAGGTGGACAGATCAGCCCCAGCATTTT. The chain links TRBV28 to TRBJ1-5; tentatively, D is TRBD1 (6 bases). CDR1 and CDR2 from the germline V gene are MDHEN and SYDVKM. Trimming removed 9 bases at V and 5 bases at J, with 11 bases between. This CDR3 is 12 amino acids long.

The chain carries TRBV19 and TRBJ1-1; TRBD1 matches 11 bases. CDR3 length: 17 amino acids. Unmatched junction bases numbered 6, after V lost 3 bases and J lost 0 bases. Germline V lookup: CDR1 LNHDA, CDR2 SQIVND (reference sequence). As DNA, the CDR3 is TGTGCCAGTAGTATTGGACAGGGGGCCCTTTTGAACACTGAAGCTTTCTTT. The encoded protein is CASSIGQGALLNTEAFF.